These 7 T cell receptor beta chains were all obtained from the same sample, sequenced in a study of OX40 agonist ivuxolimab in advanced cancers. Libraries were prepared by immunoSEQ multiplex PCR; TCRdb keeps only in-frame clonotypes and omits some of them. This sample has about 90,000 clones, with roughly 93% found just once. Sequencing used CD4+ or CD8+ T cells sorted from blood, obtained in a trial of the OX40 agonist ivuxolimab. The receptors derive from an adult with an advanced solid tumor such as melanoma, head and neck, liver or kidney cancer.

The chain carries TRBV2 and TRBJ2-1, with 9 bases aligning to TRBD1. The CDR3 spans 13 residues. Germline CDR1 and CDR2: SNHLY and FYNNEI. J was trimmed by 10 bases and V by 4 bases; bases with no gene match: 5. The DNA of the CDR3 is TGTGCCAGCAGTGGGGACAGGGTCGGGGAGCAGTTCTTC. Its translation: CASSGDRVGEQFF.

CDR3 nucleotides: TGTGCCAGCAGAAATAGCGGTCACCAAGAGACCCAGTACTTC. Protein product: CASRNSGHQETQYF. This chain connects TRBV5-4 to TRBJ2-5, with D possibly matching TRBD2 (6 bases). Germline CDR1 SGHNT, CDR2 YYREEE (reference sequence). V lost 5 bases and J lost 0, with 11 bases in between. This CDR3 is built from 14 residues.

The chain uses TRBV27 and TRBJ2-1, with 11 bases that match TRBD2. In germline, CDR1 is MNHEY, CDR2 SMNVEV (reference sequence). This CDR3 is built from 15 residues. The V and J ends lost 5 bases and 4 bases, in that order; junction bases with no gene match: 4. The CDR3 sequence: CASSLRLAGYNEQFF. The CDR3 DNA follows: TGTGCCAGCAGTCTTCGACTAGCGGGGTACAATGAGCAGTTCTTC.

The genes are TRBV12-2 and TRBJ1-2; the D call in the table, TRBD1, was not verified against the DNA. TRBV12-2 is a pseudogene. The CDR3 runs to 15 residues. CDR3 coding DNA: TGTGCAAGTCGCCGACCAAAACAGTCTAACTATGGCTACACCTTC. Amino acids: CASRRPKQSNYGYTF.

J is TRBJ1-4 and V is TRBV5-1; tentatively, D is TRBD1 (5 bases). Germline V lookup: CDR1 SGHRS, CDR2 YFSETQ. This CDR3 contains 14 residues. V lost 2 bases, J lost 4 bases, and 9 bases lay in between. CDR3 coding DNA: TGCGCCAGCAGCTTCGGGGGGAATAATGAAAAACTGTTTTTT. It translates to CASSFGGNNEKLFF.

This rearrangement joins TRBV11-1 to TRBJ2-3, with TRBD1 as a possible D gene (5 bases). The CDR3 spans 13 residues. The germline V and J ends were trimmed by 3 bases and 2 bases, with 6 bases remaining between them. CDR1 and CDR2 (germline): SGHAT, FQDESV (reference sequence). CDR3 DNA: TGTGCCAGCAGCTTGACAGTCACAGATACGCAGTATTTT. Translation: CASSLTVTDTQYF.

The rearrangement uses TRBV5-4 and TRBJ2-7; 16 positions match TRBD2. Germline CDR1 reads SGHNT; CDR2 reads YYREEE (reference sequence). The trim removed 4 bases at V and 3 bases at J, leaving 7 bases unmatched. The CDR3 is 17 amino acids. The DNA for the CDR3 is TGTGCCAGCAGCCGTGGGACTAGCGGGAGGGGGGGCTACGAGCAGTACTTC. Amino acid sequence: CASSRGTSGRGGYEQYF.